A single sample gave rise to the 20 T cell receptor beta chains below, sequenced in a study of post-analysis software for immune sequencing data. The library was made from cDNA and included unique molecular identifiers. Using its own MiXCR run on the PCR reads, TCRdb lists one record per CDR3 protein. The table lists 550,000 to 700,000 distinct CDR3 sequences, roughly two fifths of them singletons. These receptors' targets are unknown. Findings and limits, study-wide: TRBV segments more frequent in patients than in controls numbered about five and included TRBV5-6, TRBV5-1 and TRBV20-1.

Sequenced sample: blood. These receptors all stem from a girl aged 5 to 17 with multiple sclerosis.

CDR3 sequence: CASSPGTGGSNQPQHF. In nucleotides, the CDR3 is TGCGCCAGCAGCCCGGGGACAGGGGGTAGCAATCAGCCCCAGCATTTT. This sequence joins TRBV5-1 and TRBJ1-5; 11 bases fit TRBD1. The CDR3 has 16 amino acids. Germline V lookup: CDR1 SGHRS, CDR2 YFSETQ. The ends lost 4 bases at V and 0 bases at J; junction bases unmatched: 3.

About this clonotype itself: A much larger clone lies a single base off, so this may be a read error. The J gene is TRBJ2-1, the V gene TRBV20-1; perhaps TRBD2 as D (6 bases). V was pared by 3 bases and J by 5 bases, with 14 bases between. There are 14 residues in the CDR3. Germline values: CDR1 DFQATT, CDR2 SNEGSKA (reference sequence). CDR3 DNA sequence: TGCAGTGCTAGGACGGGACGGGAGAACAATGAGCAGTTCTTC. Its protein product is CSARTGRENNEQFF.

V usage is TRBV10-3 and J usage is TRBJ1-5; 9 nucleotides agree with TRBD1. CDR3 length: 14 amino acids. In germline, CDR1 is ENHRY, CDR2 SYGVKD. V lost 6 bases and J lost 6; bases outside the gene matches: 6. CDR3 sequence reads: CAIRPGQGTQPQHF. The CDR3 DNA sequence: TGTGCCATCAGGCCGGGACAGGGTACTCAGCCCCAGCATTTT.

The rearrangement uses TRBV29-1 and TRBJ1-2, with TRBD1 identical over 10 bases. Germline CDR1 SQVTM, CDR2 ANQGSEA. The CDR3 is 13 amino acids. Trimming removed 7 bases from V and 4 bases from J; junction bases left unmatched: 6. The CDR3 sequence: CSALRTGGYGYTF. As DNA, the CDR3 is TGCAGCGCTCTGAGGACAGGGGGCTATGGCTACACCTTC.

The chain joins TRBV7-2 to TRBJ2-7; the D gene could be TRBD1 or TRBD2 (5 bases each). The CDR3 is made up of 14 amino acids. CDR1 SGHTA and CDR2 FQGNSA come from the germline V gene. Trimming cost V 5 bases and J 3 bases, with 14 bases left between them. CDR3 amino acids: CASSLGTEYYEQYF. Written as DNA, the CDR3 is TGTGCCAGCAGCCTCGGGACGGAGTACTACGAGCAGTACTTC.

This sequence joins TRBV2 and TRBJ2-5; 8 bases are shared with TRBD2. Germline trimming cut 4 bases from V and 1 base from J; bases unmatched to any gene: 11. The CDR3 sequence is 17 residues long. Germline values: CDR1 SNHLY, CDR2 FYNNEI. DNA for the CDR3: TGTGCCAGCAGTGTGGAGCTAGCGGGCCCCCTCCAAGAGACCCAGTACTTC. Translation gives CASSVELAGPLQETQYF.

Written as DNA, the CDR3 is TGCAGCGTTGAAGATCAGACTAGCCGGGTGGCCCAGTACTTC. Protein product: CSVEDQTSRVAQYF. The V call is TRBV29-1, the J call TRBJ2-5, with 7 positions matching TRBD2. Germline loops: CDR1 SQVTM, CDR2 ANQGSEA. This CDR3 region has 14 residues. J gave up 9 bases and V 0 bases, and 10 bases lay outside the gene matches.

This clonotype was recorded many times. This chain connects TRBV10-3 to TRBJ2-1; D unresolved. Germline-derived CDR1 and CDR2 are ENHRY and SYGVKD. V gave up 3 bases and J gave up 0 bases, with 9 bases separating them. The CDR3 is made up of 15 amino acids. CDR3 DNA: TGTGCCATCAGTGACGACCCGAGCTCCTACAATGAGCAGTTCTTC. It encodes CAISDDPSSYNEQFF.

The chain is built from TRBV5-5 and TRBJ2-7; 11 bases match TRBD2. The closer fit of TRBJ2-5 to the DNA end suggests the J call may be wrong. This CDR3 has 16 residues. CDR1 and CDR2 from the germline V gene are SGHKS and YYEKEE (reference sequence). CDR3 sequence: CASSLGWLAGGRTQYF. Here the CDR3 DNA reads TGTGCCAGCAGCTTAGGTTGGCTAGCGGGAGGACGGACCCAGTACTTC.

This rearrangement joins TRBV5-1 to TRBJ1-2; D unresolved. V was shortened by 5 bases and J by 3 bases, with 11 bases between the two germline ends. Per germline, CDR1 SGHRS and CDR2 YFSETQ. The CDR3 runs 13 residues. CDR3 sequence: CASRSATDYGYTF. The CDR3 bases are TGCGCCAGCAGGTCTGCCACCGACTATGGCTACACCTTC.

The rearrangement uses TRBV6-5 and TRBJ1-2; TRBD1 might be the D (5 bases). Germline CDR1 is MNHEY and CDR2 is SVGAGI. The CDR3 is 16 residues long. The V end lost 2 bases, the J end lost 4 bases, and 17 bases lay between the germline ends. In nucleotides, the CDR3 is TGTGCCAGCAGTTACGGGGGGAGTTCTAGAGGCTATGGCTACACCTTC. Its translation: CASSYGGSSRGYGYTF.

A few counts support this clonotype. This sequence joins TRBV5-1 and TRBJ1-5; D perhaps matches TRBD1 (5 bases). Germline values: CDR1 SGHRS, CDR2 YFSETQ. V lost 6 bases and J 3 bases, leaving 16 bases between the germline ends. The CDR3 is 15 residues long. The CDR3, as DNA: TGCGCCAGCAAAGCAGGGCCTACAACCAATCAGCCCCAGCATTTT. Translating gives CASKAGPTTNQPQHF. Full variable domain (outside the CDR3, taken from reference TRBV5-1 and TRBJ1-5): KAGVTQTPRYLIKTRGQQVTLSCSPISGHRSVSWYQQTPGQGLQFLFEYFSETQRNKGNFPGRFSGRQFSNSRSEMNVSTLELGDSALYLCASKAGPTTNQPQHFGDGTRLSIL.

This clonotype has more than one count but fewer than ten. CDR3 DNA: TGCGCCAGCAGCTACTACAGGGGGAACTATGGCTACACCTTC. This gives the protein CASSYYRGNYGYTF. This chain links TRBV5-1 with TRBJ1-2; the match to TRBD1 covers 8 bases. The J segment lost 2 bases and the V segment lost 3 bases, leaving 3 bases of the junction unmatched. The germline V gene has CDR1 SGHRS and CDR2 YFSETQ. The CDR3 consists of 14 residues.

The chain recombines TRBV21-1 with TRBJ2-6; TRBD2, the table's D call, was not compared with the DNA. TRBV21-1 is noted as a pseudogene. The CDR3 covers 18 residues. CDR3 region: CASSRTSGGPARANVLTF. In DNA form, the CDR3 reads TGTGCCAGCAGCAGGACTAGCGGGGGCCCCGCTAGGGCCAACGTCCTGACTTTC.

The table lists this clonotype with many counts. The chain links TRBV11-2 to TRBJ2-1, with 9 bases matching TRBD2. CDR1 is SGHAT and CDR2 is FQNNGV in the germline V gene. J gave up 4 bases and V 1 base, and 8 bases lay outside the gene matches. The CDR3 totals 17 residues. The CDR3 DNA is TGTGCCAGCAGCTTAGTTTCAGGACTAGCGTTATACAATGAGCAGTTCTTC. Translated: CASSLVSGLALYNEQFF. Based on the CDR3 plus reference TRBV11-2 and TRBJ2-1, the full variable domain is EAGVAQSPRYKIIEKRQSVAFWCNPISGHATLYWYQQILGQGPKLLIQFQNNGVVDDSQLPKDRFSAERLKGVDSTLKIQPAKLEDSAVYLCASSLVSGLALYNEQFFGPGTRLTVL.

This chain joins TRBV27 and TRBJ2-3, with D possibly matching TRBD2 (5 bases). The CDR3 has 15 amino acids. CDR1 MNHEY and CDR2 SMNVEV come from the germline V gene (reference sequence). Trimming cost V 1 base and J 1 base, with 9 bases left between them. The CDR3 here is CASSLWAGGTDTQYF. The CDR3 bases are TGTGCCAGCAGTTTATGGGCCGGGGGCACAGATACGCAGTATTTT.

This sequence joins TRBV3-1 and TRBJ2-5; 14 bases are shared with TRBD2. The J call could be wrong; TRBJ2-7 is a better fit for the DNA end. This CDR3 is 15 amino acids long. The V gene's germline CDR1 is LGHDT and CDR2 YNNKEL (reference sequence). CDR3 loop: CASSRTSGRMDEQYF. The CDR3 DNA sequence: TGTGCCAGCAGCCGGACTAGCGGGAGGATGGACGAGCAGTACTTC.

The DNA of the CDR3 is TGTGCCATCAGTGAGAATGGGGGCCCCTATGGCTACACCTTC. It codes for CAISENGGPYGYTF. This rearrangement joins TRBV10-3 to TRBJ1-2, with TRBD1 as a possible D gene (6 bases). This CDR3 is built from 14 residues. Germline V gives CDR1 ENHRY, CDR2 SYGVKD. V lost 2 bases and J lost 4, with 11 bases in between.

This chain connects TRBV4-1 to TRBJ1-5; 11 positions match TRBD1. Germline V gene lookup returns CDR1 MGHRA and CDR2 YSYEKL. The CDR3 totals 17 residues. Trimming took 1 base from V and 6 from J; bases not matched to a gene: 8. CDR3 amino acids: CASSQVVDRGQVQPQHF. The CDR3 region has the DNA TGCGCCAGCAGCCAAGTAGTGGACAGGGGGCAGGTTCAGCCCCAGCATTTT.

V and J are TRBV5-1 and TRBJ1-2; D unclear. CDR3 length equals 16 residues. Trimming pared 0 bases from V and 0 bases from J, leaving 12 bases between. The V gene's germline CDR1 is SGHRS and CDR2 YFSETQ. The CDR3 here is CASSLALGGPNYGYTF. CDR3 DNA: TGCGCCAGCAGCTTGGCCTTGGGCGGCCCTAACTATGGCTACACCTTC.